This entry lists 6 T cell receptor beta chains sequenced from one sample in a study of T cell responses to AZD1222 COVID-19 vaccine. The repertoire was sequenced with immunoSEQ multiplex PCR; TCRdb's copy has only in-frame clones and lacks some. In the table there are under 150,000 clones, 75% to 90% of which are singletons. The sequenced sample was peripheral blood, obtained 28 days after the second AZD1222 dose. The receptors here all came from an adult who received the AZD1222 COVID-19 vaccine.

This rearrangement joins TRBV15 to TRBJ2-7; 10 bases line up with TRBD2. V lost 5 bases, J lost 4 bases, and 5 bases stayed unmatched. This CDR3 is 14 amino acids long. Per the germline V gene, CDR1 is LNHNV and CDR2 is YYDKDF (reference sequence). CDR3 bases: TGTGCCACCAGCTTCAGCGGGGGGGCGTACGAGCAGTACTTC. Translation gives CATSFSGGAYEQYF.

V usage is TRBV7-2 and J usage is TRBJ2-3; 10 bases are a match to TRBD2. The CDR3 runs to 16 residues. Losses at the gene ends were 2 bases for V and 1 base for J; bases not matched to a gene: 3. The germline CDR1 and CDR2 sequences are SGHTA and FQGNSA. The CDR3 DNA sequence: TGTGCCAGCAGCTTATACCTAGCGGGGGGCACAGATACGCAGTATTTT. Its translation: CASSLYLAGGTDTQYF. The entire variable domain, with the rest obtained from reference TRBV7-2 and TRBJ2-3, is as follows: GAGVSQSPSNKVTEKGKDVELRCDPISGHTALYWYRQSLGQGLEFLIYFQGNSAPDKSGLPSDRFSAERTGGSVSTLTIQRTQQEDSAVYLCASSLYLAGGTDTQYFGPGTRLTVL.

This sequence joins TRBV6-5 and TRBJ1-2, with D possibly being TRBD1 (5 bases). Trimming removed 2 bases at V and 4 bases at J, with 11 bases between. The CDR3 consists of 14 residues. Germline V gives CDR1 MNHEY, CDR2 SVGAGI. The CDR3 DNA sequence: TGTGCCAGCAGTTACCAGGGTTTCGGCTATGGCTACACCTTC. It specifies CASSYQGFGYGYTF.

The chain is built from TRBV7-6 and TRBJ2-2, with 9 bases aligning to TRBD1. The CDR3 is 16 residues long. The V and J ends lost 5 bases and 5 bases, in that order; junction bases with no gene match: 9. Germline values: CDR1 SGHVS, CDR2 FNYEAQ. The CDR3 protein is CASSRRWGQGTGELFF. The CDR3 DNA is TGTGCCAGCAGCCGCAGGTGGGGACAGGGAACCGGGGAGCTGTTTTTT.

The count of this clone is one. The V call is TRBV21-1, the J call TRBJ1-1; the tabulated D call, TRBD1, remains unverified against the DNA. TRBV21-1 is tagged as a pseudogene. This CDR3 has 15 amino acids. The CDR3 protein is CASSAGQGGFPEAFF. The DNA of the CDR3 is TGTGCCAGCAGCGCCGGACAGGGGGGTTTTCCTGAAGCTTTCTTT.

This sequence joins TRBV11-2 and TRBJ1-2; possible D gene TRBD1, 6 bases. Germline loops: CDR1 SGHAT, CDR2 FQNNGV. Between the trimmed V and J ends, which lost 6 bases and 8 bases, there was a span of 19 bases. CDR3 length equals 14 residues. CDR3 nucleotides: TGTGCCAGCAGAGAAACAGGGTGGAGGCACGGCTACACCTTC. Its translation: CASRETGWRHGYTF.